Below, one TCR beta chain is given with its context. The sample is drawn from a study of shared T cell receptors in the human thymus. With 3 bases clipped from V and 9 bases from J, the junction kept 15 bases outside the gene matches. From germline, CDR1 is MNHEY and CDR2 SMNVEV (reference sequence). This CDR3 contains 18 residues. TCRdb keeps only in-frame clones here, not all; method: immunoSEQ multiplex PCR. The sample comprises hundreds of thousands of clones, approximately 90% of which are singletons, and around 0.0099% rests with the top ten. The sample also formed part of further work on human thymus T cells. This second report adds: Corrective heart surgery yielded resections, and these provided the thymus tissue. What related research reported was that thymic repertoires overlapped highly among unrelated individuals.

V gene TRBV27 combines with J gene TRBJ2-1, with 12 bases matching TRBD2. The sample comprised thymocytes. The receptor's source is a boy younger than two with a congenital heart defect. CDR3 in amino acids: CASSFRTLTSGRPLEQFF. Here the CDR3 DNA reads TGTGCCAGCAGTTTCCGAACCCTAACTAGCGGGAGGCCCCTTGAGCAGTTCTTC.